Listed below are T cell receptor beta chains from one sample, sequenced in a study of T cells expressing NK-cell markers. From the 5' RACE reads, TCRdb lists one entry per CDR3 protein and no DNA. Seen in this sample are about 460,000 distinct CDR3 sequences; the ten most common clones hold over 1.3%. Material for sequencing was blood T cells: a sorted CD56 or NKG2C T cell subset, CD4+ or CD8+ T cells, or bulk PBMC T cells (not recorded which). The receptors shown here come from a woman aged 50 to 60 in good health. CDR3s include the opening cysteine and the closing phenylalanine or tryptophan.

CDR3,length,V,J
CASSVVGTGGAPGETQYF,18,TRBV9,TRBJ2-5
CASSPGQGNQPQHF,14,TRBV12-3/TRBV12-4,TRBJ1-5
CASTASGANTGELFF,15,TRBV5-1,TRBJ2-2
CASNRAVPPYEQYF,14,TRBV6-5,TRBJ2-7
CASGRPGLAGNEQYF,15,TRBV5-1,TRBJ2-7
CASTTLAGHLVAGELFF,17,TRBV2,TRBJ2-2
CSAAQFSNYGYTF,13,TRBV20-1,TRBJ1-2
CASSFYSGQGRRELFF,16,TRBV11-3,TRBJ2-2
CASSLGGSRNEQFF,14,TRBV7-2,TRBJ2-1
CASSYFPQSNTGELFF,16,TRBV6-5,TRBJ2-2
CASSLGTSVKRIYEQYF,17,TRBV3-1,TRBJ2-7
CATSRDFLAGPTGYEQYF,18,TRBV15,TRBJ2-7
CASSIDVNKETQYF,14,TRBV19,TRBJ2-5
CASSPRWGPSTDTQYF,16,TRBV4-2,TRBJ2-3
CASSNGNTEAFF,12,TRBV7-6,TRBJ1-1
CASRGLALKRDTGELFF,17,TRBV2,TRBJ2-2
CASSQVLAGVFKGELFF,17,TRBV4-1,TRBJ2-2
CASSYPQRGSTDTQYF,16,TRBV6-6,TRBJ2-3
CASSDPSPQYF,11,TRBV9,TRBJ2-5
CASDGGGQVVTGELFF,16,TRBV9,TRBJ2-2
CASRPQGARYEQYF,14,TRBV28,TRBJ2-7
CSAYSGTVAQYF,12,TRBV20-1,TRBJ2-3
CASSLVTGLKETQYF,15,TRBV7-9,TRBJ2-5